These 11 T cell receptor beta chains came from one sample sequenced in a study of cytomegalovirus exposure and HLA in healthy donors. The PCR used 60 Vbeta and 13 Jbeta primers. Here immunoSEQ multiplex PCR was the method, and the copy in TCRdb shows in-frame clones only, minus some. Among 100,000 to 150,000 clones listed, more than 60% were seen once. The material sequenced was PBMCs. The receptors come from a woman aged 45-65 years in good health and CMV-seropositive.

This chain links TRBV5-1 with TRBJ2-5; 9 bases line up with TRBD1. Trimming removed 0 bases from V and 4 bases from J; junction bases left unmatched: 7. From germline, CDR1 is SGHRS and CDR2 YFSETQ. The CDR3 length is 16 residues. DNA for the CDR3: TGCGCCAGCAGCTTGGGGGGACAGGGCGGTGGAGAGACCCAGTACTTC. Protein sequence: CASSLGGQGGGETQYF.

The count of this clone is one. Other DNA sequences within the sample encode an identical CDR3. The gene calls are TRBV6-1 and TRBJ1-2; possibly TRBD1 for D (5 bases). The CDR3 spans 14 residues. Germline CDR1 and CDR2: MNHNS and SASEGT. The ends were cut back, 3 bases at V and 4 bases at J, with 12 bases in the middle. CDR3 residues: CASSEGLLGYGYTF. Here the CDR3 DNA reads TGTGCCAGCAGTGAGGGACTGCTTGGCTATGGCTACACCTTC.

This clone has more than one count but fewer than ten. The V gene is TRBV5-1, the J gene TRBJ2-2, with 7 nucleotides matching TRBD2. Germline V gene data show CDR1 as SGHRS and CDR2 as YFSETQ. The V gene end was trimmed by 4 bases and the J gene end by 0 bases; junction bases not matched to a gene: 9. The CDR3 spans 17 residues. CDR3: CASSGWWGTTNTGELFF. The CDR3 DNA reads as TGCGCCAGCAGCGGGTGGTGGGGGACTACGAACACCGGGGAGCTGTTTTTT. Supplemented by reference TRBV5-1 and TRBJ2-2, the full variable domain reads KAGVTQTPRYLIKTRGQQVTLSCSPISGHRSVSWYQQTPGQGLQFLFEYFSETQRNKGNFPGRFSGRQFSNSRSEMNVSTLELGDSALYLCASSGWWGTTNTGELFFGEGSRLTVL.

This chain connects TRBV11-2 to TRBJ2-3; weak D call: TRBD2 (6 bases). V was trimmed by 5 bases and J by 0 bases, leaving 18 bases between them. This CDR3 is 17 amino acids long. Germline V lookup: CDR1 SGHAT, CDR2 FQNNGV. The CDR3 DNA reads TGTGCCAGCAGCCCACGGGGGTCGAGCGGTAGCACAGATACGCAGTATTTT. It yields the protein CASSPRGSSGSTDTQYF.

In DNA, the CDR3 is TGCAGCGTCGGGACAGATCCTAATCAGCCCCAGCATTTT. This gives the protein CSVGTDPNQPQHF. The rearrangement links TRBV29-1 to TRBJ1-5, with 7 bases matching TRBD1. Germline CDR1 reads SQVTM; CDR2 reads ANQGSEA. The J segment lost 4 bases and the V segment lost 6 bases, leaving 6 bases of the junction unmatched. The CDR3 consists of 13 residues.

This clone was picked up a small number of times. The chain combines TRBV4-3 with TRBJ2-2; 10 bases agree with TRBD2. V shed 4 bases, J shed 1 base, and the junction held 3 bases outside the gene matches. This CDR3 is built from 16 residues. The germline V gene has CDR1 LGHNA and CDR2 YSLEER. CDR3 sequence (DNA): TGCGCCAGCAGCCGCGTAGCGGGGGGGAACACCGGGGAGCTGTTTTTT. Protein sequence: CASSRVAGGNTGELFF.

The chain carries TRBV10-3 and TRBJ2-7; 9 positions match TRBD1. Germline CDR1 reads ENHRY; CDR2 reads SYGVKD. V was clipped by 6 bases and J by 6 bases; unmatched bases: 15. This CDR3 has 16 amino acids. The CDR3 DNA reads as TGTGCCATCAGGGCCTCGTCCGGGACAGGGTCCCTCGAGCAGTACTTC. Translated: CAIRASSGTGSLEQYF.

The gene calls are TRBV30 and TRBJ2-1, with 7 bases matching TRBD1. V lost 0 bases and J lost 9; bases outside the gene matches: 5. This CDR3 has 13 residues. In germline, CDR1 is GTSNPN, CDR2 SVGIG (reference sequence). CDR3 DNA sequence: TGTGCCTGGAGTGTACAGGGGCTACTTGAGCAGTTCTTC. It specifies CAWSVQGLLEQFF.

The genes are TRBV6-1 and TRBJ1-2, with no clear D. This CDR3 region has 15 residues. CDR1 and CDR2 (germline): MNHNS, SASEGT. Trimming took off 3 bases at V and 5 bases at J, with 16 bases between the two ends. The CDR3 region has the DNA TGTGCCAGCAGTGAGAAGGATGGGCGTTGGTATGGCTACACCTTC. Translation gives CASSEKDGRWYGYTF.

In DNA form, the CDR3 reads TGTGCCAGCTCACTGACAGGGGCCCTCTCTGGAAACACCATATATTTT. It codes for CASSLTGALSGNTIYF. The genes are TRBV18 and TRBJ1-3; 8 nucleotides agree with TRBD1. The CDR3 length is 16 residues. Germline CDR1 reads KGHSH; CDR2 reads LQKENI. The junction had 5 bases not matched to a gene; V was cut back by 4 bases and J by 0 bases.

This rearrangement joins TRBV5-8 to TRBJ2-5, with 15 bases lining up with TRBD2. The CDR3 is 17 amino acids. The V and J ends lost 3 bases and 5 bases, in that order; junction bases with no gene match: 8. Germline loops: CDR1 SGHTS, CDR2 YDEGEE. The CDR3 region has the DNA TGTGCCAGCAGCTCTCGGACTAGCGGGAGGGCCGGGGAGACCCAGTACTTC. Protein product: CASSSRTSGRAGETQYF. Using reference TRBV5-8 and TRBJ2-5 for the parts outside the CDR3, the full variable domain is EAGVTQSPTHLIKTRGQQATLRCSPISGHTSVYWYQQALGLGLQFLLWYDEGEERNRGNFPPRFSGRQFPNYSSELNVNALELEDSALYLCASSSRTSGRAGETQYFGPGTRLLVL.